Presented here are 3 T cell receptor beta chains from one specimen sequenced in a study of control samples from healthy donors and cancer patients. The assay was immunoSEQ multiplex PCR, and TCRdb's table has in-frame clones only and misses some. The data show under 200,000 clones, 91% seen once. The sequenced sample consisted of blood. These receptor sequences come from a woman aged 25-40 years in good health.

This sequence joins TRBV27 and TRBJ1-5; D might be TRBD1 (6 bases). Germline V gene data show CDR1 as MNHEY and CDR2 as SMNVEV (reference sequence). The CDR3 has 15 residues. V was pared by 5 bases and J by 7 bases, with 18 bases between. CDR3 loop: CASSPTAGVGQPQHF. Written as DNA, the CDR3 is TGTGCCAGCAGTCCTACTGCAGGGGTGGGGCAGCCCCAGCATTTT.

The V call is TRBV4-2, the J call TRBJ2-5, with D possibly TRBD2 on 5 matching bases. The CDR3 is 14 amino acids. V was shortened by 1 base and J by 3 bases, with 9 bases between the two germline ends. Germline CDR1 and CDR2: LGHNA and YNFKEQ. CDR3 amino acids: CASSQGGIKETQYF. CDR3 coding DNA: TGTGCCAGCAGCCAAGGAGGGATCAAAGAGACCCAGTACTTC.

This chain connects TRBV14 to TRBJ2-4, with TRBD1 identical over 7 bases. Germline trimming cut 3 bases from V and 1 base from J; bases unmatched to any gene: 3. This CDR3 has 15 amino acids. Germline V gene lookup returns CDR1 SGHDN and CDR2 FVKESK. CDR3 residues: CASSHPQGAKNIQYF. The CDR3 region has the DNA TGTGCCAGCAGCCATCCACAGGGGGCCAAAAACATTCAGTACTTC. The complete variable domain, with remaining parts taken from reference TRBV14 and TRBJ2-4, reads EAGVTQFPSHSVIEKGQTVTLRCDPISGHDNLYWYRRVMGKEIKFLLHFVKESKQDESGMPNNRFLAERTGGTYSTLKVQPAELEDSGVYFCASSHPQGAKNIQYFGAGTRLSVL.